A selection of T cell receptor beta chains follows, all from one sample in a study of radiotherapy plus CTLA-4 blockade in lung cancer. Produced via immunoSEQ multiplex PCR; TCRdb's table is partial and in-frame only. The sample includes around 82,000 clones, 60% to 85% of them seen just once. The material sequenced was peripheral blood, taken from a patient treated with radiotherapy plus ipilimumab. These receptors originate from a human donor with non-small cell lung cancer whose response to radiotherapy plus ipilimumab could not be evaluated. Some clones in this sample may be carry-over from other donors' samples. Each CDR3 is given with its conserved first and last residue. The D gene is left open where the match is weak. Clone size is given for some rows only: seen once, a few or many times, or a class if the clone is expanded.

j_call d_call clone_size v_call cdr3_nt cdr3_aa
TRBJ2-2 NA NA TRBV29-1 TGCAGCGTTGGAAGTAGCGCGGGGAACACCGGGGAGCTGTTTTTT CSVGSSAGNTGELFF
TRBJ1-5 TRBD1 NA TRBV4-2 TGTGCCAGCAGCCAAGTCCCAGGACAGGCTCTATCCCAGCATTTT CASSQVPGQALSQHF
TRBJ2-2 NA NA TRBV6-1 TGTGCCAGCAGTGAACTCCCCCCTAGCTCGTTCGGGGAGCTGTTTTTT CASSELPPSSFGELFF
TRBJ2-2 TRBD1 NA TRBV5-4 TGTGCCAGCGCGAGCCGGGACAGGGGGCACACCGGGGAGCTGTTTTTT CASASRDRGHTGELFF
TRBJ2-3 NA NA TRBV19 TGTGCCAGTAGTAGGGACACCACACGAGATACGCAGTATTTT CASSRDTTRDTQYF
TRBJ1-2 NA NA TRBV28 TGTGCCAGCAGTTCAACAGGGAACAGTGGTGGCTACACCTTC CASSSTGNSGGYTF
TRBJ1-1 TRBD1 NA TRBV5-1 TGCGCCAGCAGCTTGGCGGGACAGGGGAACACTGAAGCTTTCTTT CASSLAGQGNTEAFF
TRBJ2-7 TRBD1 NA TRBV4-1 TGCGCCAGCAGCCGCATGGCAGGGGGACCCTCCTACGAGCAGTACTTC CASSRMAGGPSYEQYF
TRBJ1-6 NA NA TRBV30 TGTGCCTGGAGTGCAACACCGAATTCACCCCTCCACTTT CAWSATPNSPLHF
TRBJ1-6 NA NA TRBV30 TGTGCCTGGGAACAGGGTATGGGTTCACCCCTCCACTTT CAWEQGMGSPLHF
TRBJ2-1 NA NA TRBV18 TGTGCCAGCTCACCAAACTCGGGGTACAATGAGCAGTTCTTC CASSPNSGYNEQFF
TRBJ2-3 TRBD2 few TRBV5-6 TGTGCCAGCAGCTCGACGGGACTAGCCCCAGATACGCAGTATTTT CASSSTGLAPDTQYF
TRBJ2-7 TRBD2 NA TRBV27 TGTGCCAGCAGTTTTCCCCAGGCCATCTATCTAGCGGGGGGACTCTACGAGCAGTACTTC CASSFPQAIYLAGGLYEQYF
TRBJ2-7 TRBD1 once TRBV11-2 TGTGCCAGCAGCTTTGCACCCGGGACAGGTGTCTCCTACGAGCAGTACTTC CASSFAPGTGVSYEQYF
TRBJ1-6 TRBD1 NA TRBV2 TGTGCCAGCAGTGGGGGACAGAGGAATTCACCCCTCCACTTT CASSGGQRNSPLHF
TRBJ2-5 TRBD2 NA TRBV6-5 TGTGCCAGCAGGGAAGGACTAGCTGCAGAGACCCAGTACTTC CASREGLAAETQYF
TRBJ2-1 TRBD1 few TRBV6-5 TGTGCCAGCAGCCAGGGGGCGGTGTTCGGGAATGAGCAGTTCTTC CASSQGAVFGNEQFF
TRBJ1-1 NA few TRBV11-3 TGTGCCAGCAGCTTAGAGGGGAGGATGAACACTGAAGCTTTCTTT CASSLEGRMNTEAFF
TRBJ1-1 TRBD1 NA TRBV6-4 TGTGCCAGCAGTATGACAGGGATGAACACTGAAGCTTTCTTT CASSMTGMNTEAFF
TRBJ2-5 TRBD1 NA TRBV5-4 TGTGCCAGCAGCTCCCCGGGACAGGGTAGCCAAGAGACCCAGTACTTC CASSSPGQGSQETQYF
TRBJ1-1 TRBD1 NA TRBV4-3 TGCGCCAGCAGCCATGGGGACAGGGACCTTGGAGCTTTCTTT CASSHGDRDLGAFF
TRBJ2-3 NA NA TRBV5-6 TGTGCCAGCAGCCCGAGCACAGATACGCAGTATTTT CASSPSTDTQYF
TRBJ2-7 NA NA TRBV7-9 TGTGCCAGCAGCTTTTCCCAGGGTGGGTCCTACGAGCAGTACTTC CASSFSQGGSYEQYF
TRBJ2-3 NA once TRBV5-1 TGCGCCAGCAGCTTGGCTGCGGGGCTCTACACAGATACGCAGTATTTT CASSLAAGLYTDTQYF
TRBJ1-1 NA NA TRBV28 TGTGCCAGCAGTTTGCCGAGCAGGGCCTGGATGGGAACTGAAGCTTTCTTT CASSLPSRAWMGTEAFF
TRBJ2-7 NA once TRBV5-4 TGTGCCAGCACCCAGGGAGGAGTCCACGAGCAGTACTTC CASTQGGVHEQYF
TRBJ1-5 NA NA TRBV6-1 TGTGCCAGCAGTGAATCCGGGTTCCAGCCCCAGCATTTT CASSESGFQPQHF
TRBJ2-7 TRBD1 NA TRBV6-5 TGTGCCAGCAGTAGGCCAGGGGGAAGCTCCTACGAGCAGTACTTC CASSRPGGSSYEQYF
TRBJ2-3 NA NA TRBV4-2 TGTGCCAGCAGCCAAGACCGAGCCACAGATACGCAGTATTTT CASSQDRATDTQYF
TRBJ2-3 NA NA TRBV5-1 TGCGCCAGCAGCTGGCAGACAGATACGCAGTATTTT CASSWQTDTQYF
TRBJ1-1 NA NA TRBV19 TGTGCCAGTAGTATTCGGGGAGTCGGCACTGAAGCTTTCTTT CASSIRGVGTEAFF
TRBJ1-2 NA NA TRBV18 TGTGCCAGCTCACTCCAGGAATCTCTATATGGCTACACCTTC CASSLQESLYGYTF
TRBJ1-4 TRBD1 few TRBV6-6 TGTGCCAGCAGTTGGACAGGGTCGGCTAATGAAAAACTGTTTTTT CASSWTGSANEKLFF
TRBJ1-2 TRBD1 NA TRBV7-2 TGTGCCAGCAGCTTATTGGGACAGGGGGTCGGGAACTATGGCTACACCTTC CASSLLGQGVGNYGYTF
TRBJ2-3 NA NA TRBV1 TGCACCAGCAGCCACCCGCGTCAAGATACGCAGTATTTT CTSSHPRQDTQYF
TRBJ1-4 TRBD1 few TRBV6-6 TGTGCCAGCAGTTCCCATCGGGACAGGCGCGAAAAACTGTTTTTT CASSSHRDRREKLFF
TRBJ2-4 NA NA TRBV19 TGTGCCAGTAGTATTTCGTCCCTAGCCAAAAACATTCAGTACTTC CASSISSLAKNIQYF
TRBJ2-1 NA once TRBV7-3 TGTGCCAGCAGCCCTGACGGGGCCTACAATGAGCAGTTCTTC CASSPDGAYNEQFF
TRBJ1-6 NA once TRBV6-6 TGTGCCAGCAGCCCCCCCCCAGGCTCACCCCTCCACTTT CASSPPPGSPLHF
TRBJ2-7 NA NA TRBV13 TGTGCCAGCAGCTTTCGGCTAGGCGAGCAGTACTTC CASSFRLGEQYF
TRBJ1-4 NA NA TRBV2 TGTGCCAGCACTAGGCAGTACGAAAAACTGTTTTTT CASTRQYEKLFF
TRBJ1-1 NA once TRBV5-1 TGCGCCAGCAGCTTGGAAGGGGCCTCGGCTGAAGCTTTCTTT CASSLEGASAEAFF
TRBJ1-1 TRBD1 few TRBV9 TGTGCCAGCAGCGCACAGGGGGCGAAGAACACTGAAGCTTTCTTT CASSAQGAKNTEAFF
TRBJ1-1 TRBD1 NA TRBV28 TGTGCCAGCAGTCCCGGGGAACGGACAGGGGGCTTCTCTTTCTTT CASSPGERTGGFSFF
TRBJ2-7 NA NA TRBV5-4 TGTGCCAGCAGCCATCGAACCTCAGGCAGCTACGAGCAGTACTTC CASSHRTSGSYEQYF
TRBJ1-1 NA few TRBV18 TGTGCCAGCTGCCAAGGACAGCTGAACACTGAAGCTTTCTTT CASCQGQLNTEAFF
TRBJ1-1 NA NA TRBV19 TGTGCCAGTACCACAGGGAGGGTGAACACTGAAGCTTTCTTT CASTTGRVNTEAFF